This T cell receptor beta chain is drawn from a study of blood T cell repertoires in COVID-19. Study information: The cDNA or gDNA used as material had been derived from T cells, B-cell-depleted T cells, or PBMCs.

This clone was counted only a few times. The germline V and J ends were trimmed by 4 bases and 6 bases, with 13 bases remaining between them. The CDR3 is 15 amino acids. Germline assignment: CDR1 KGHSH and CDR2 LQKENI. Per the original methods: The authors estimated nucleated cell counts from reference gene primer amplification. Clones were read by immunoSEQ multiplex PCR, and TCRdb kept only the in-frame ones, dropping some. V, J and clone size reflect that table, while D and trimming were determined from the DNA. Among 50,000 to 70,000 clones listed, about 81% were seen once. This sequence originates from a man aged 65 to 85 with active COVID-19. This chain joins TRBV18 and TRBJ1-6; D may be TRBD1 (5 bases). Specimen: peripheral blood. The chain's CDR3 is CASSRVRDSNSPLHF. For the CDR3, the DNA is TGTGCCAGCTCACGCGTCCGGGACTCTAATTCACCCCTCCACTTT.